The 23 T cell receptor beta chains listed next were all sequenced from one sample in a study of response to subunit inactivated influenza vaccine. TCRdb fed the RT-PCR reads into MiXCR, producing one record per CDR3 protein. Of 180,000 or so distinct CDR3 sequences listed, approximately 12% are singletons. The same sample was also studied in work on T cells expressing NK-cell markers. That paper states: UMIs were included in TCR beta cDNA generated by 5'RACE template switching.

The starting material was CD8+ T cells sorted from PBMCs, obtained about 12 days after vaccination. The receptors derive from a man aged 50-59 years who received an inactivated influenza vaccine.

This clonotype occurred a few times. The chain links TRBV7-9 to TRBJ1-1; 9 bases align to TRBD1. With V trimmed by 5 bases and J by 4 bases, 14 bases remained unmatched. This CDR3 contains 17 residues. The germline gives CDR1 SEHNR, CDR2 FQNEAQ (reference sequence). CDR3 region: CASSPWVDRGRSTEAFF. The CDR3 bases are TGTGCCAGCAGCCCCTGGGTGGACAGGGGCCGAAGCACTGAAGCTTTCTTT. The whole variable domain, remainder taken from reference TRBV7-9 and TRBJ1-1, is DTGVSQNPRHKITKRGQNVTFRCDPISEHNRLYWYRQTLGQGPEFLTYFQNEAQLEKSRLLSDRFSAERPKGSFSTLEIQRTEQGDSAMYLCASSPWVDRGRSTEAFFGQGTRLTVV.

There are a few counts of this clonotype. This sequence joins TRBV20-1 and TRBJ2-2, with TRBD2 matching 7 bases. This CDR3 comprises 16 residues. Germline V gene sequence: CDR1 DFQATT, CDR2 SNEGSKA (reference sequence). After removal of 0 bases from V and 4 bases from J, the junction contained 8 bases not matched to a gene. As DNA, the CDR3 is TGCAGTGCTAGAGATCGAGGGAGGGCCCGCACCGGGGAGCTGTTTTTT. Its translation is CSARDRGRARTGELFF.

This clonotype was seen at least ten times. The rearrangement uses TRBV7-8 and TRBJ2-7, with TRBD2 matching over 7 bases. V lost 1 base, J lost 4 bases, and 1 base stayed unmatched. The length of the CDR3 is 13 residues. The germline V gene encodes CDR1 SGHVS and CDR2 FQNEAQ. The CDR3 region has the DNA TGTGCCAGCAGCTTAGGGGGACTATACGAGCAGTACTTC. Amino acids: CASSLGGLYEQYF.

There are many counts of this clonotype. The chain is built from TRBV7-9 and TRBJ2-1; 15 bases match TRBD2. V gave up 3 bases and J gave up 6 bases; unmatched junction bases: 3. Germline V gives CDR1 SEHNR, CDR2 FQNEAQ (reference sequence). The CDR3 runs to 16 residues. CDR3 nucleotide sequence: TGTGCCAGCAGCTTTCCGGGACTAGCGGGAGGCAATGAGCAGTTCTTC. Protein: CASSFPGLAGGNEQFF. The whole variable domain, filled in from reference TRBV7-9 and TRBJ2-1, reads DTGVSQNPRHKITKRGQNVTFRCDPISEHNRLYWYRQTLGQGPEFLTYFQNEAQLEKSRLLSDRFSAERPKGSFSTLEIQRTEQGDSAMYLCASSFPGLAGGNEQFFGPGTRLTVL.

This clonotype was counted at least ten times. The chain has TRBV12-3 or TRBV12-4 and TRBJ2-1; D gene unclear. Between the trimmed V and J ends, which lost 4 bases and 5 bases, there was a span of 12 bases. CDR3 length equals 14 residues. The CDR3 reads CASSSSTGNNEQFF. As DNA, the CDR3 is TGTGCCAGCAGTTCCTCTACTGGAAACAATGAGCAGTTCTTC.

The chain carries TRBV11-2 and TRBJ2-7, with 8 bases aligning to TRBD2. J lost 6 bases, V lost 2 bases, and 9 bases had no gene match. The CDR3 consists of 15 residues. In germline, CDR1 is SGHAT, CDR2 FQNNGV. The CDR3 nucleotides read TGTGCCAGCAGCTTAATGGCTAGCGGGTTCCGCGAGCAGTACTTC. Encoded protein: CASSLMASGFREQYF.

This clonotype came up many times. The chain joins TRBV29-1 to TRBJ1-2; a possible D gene is TRBD1 (5 bases). This CDR3 spans 15 amino acids. V lost 7 bases and J 0 bases, leaving 18 bases between the germline ends. The germline V gene encodes CDR1 SQVTM and CDR2 ANQGSEA. This chain's CDR3 is CSALHPDRSNYGYTF. DNA for the CDR3: TGCAGCGCCCTACACCCAGACAGATCTAACTATGGCTACACCTTC. The full variable domain, completed using reference TRBV29-1 and TRBJ1-2, is SAVISQKPSRDICQRGTSLTIQCQVDSQVTMMFWYRQQPGQSLTLIATANQGSEATYESGFVIDKFPISRPNLTFSTLTVSNMSPEDSSIYLCSALHPDRSNYGYTFGSGTRLTVV.

The chain is built from TRBV5-6 and TRBJ2-4; 9 bases are a match to TRBD2. The length of the CDR3 is 19 residues. The germline CDR1 and CDR2 sequences are SGHDT and YYEEEE. V was pared by 0 bases and J by 0 bases, with 10 bases of the junction left unmatched. CDR3 region: CASSLAAVAGELAKNIQYF. In nucleotides, the CDR3 is TGTGCCAGCAGCTTGGCCGCAGTAGCGGGAGAACTAGCCAAAAACATTCAGTACTTC.

This clonotype has more than one count but fewer than ten. This sequence joins TRBV19 and TRBJ2-7; no clear D. Germline values: CDR1 LNHDA, CDR2 SQIVND (reference sequence). V was cut by 3 bases and J by 3 bases, with 12 bases left in between. The CDR3 spans 14 residues. CDR3 sequence: CASSIQVPDYEQYF. The CDR3 region has the DNA TGTGCCAGTAGTATTCAGGTTCCCGACTACGAGCAGTACTTC.

This chain connects TRBV7-9 to TRBJ2-3; TRBD2 is a possible D gene (5 bases). Between the trimmed V and J ends, which lost 6 bases and 6 bases, there was a span of 19 bases. The CDR3 extends over 15 amino acids. The germline V gene has CDR1 SEHNR and CDR2 FQNEAQ (reference sequence). The CDR3 coding sequence is TGTGCCAGCAGTCTGACTGGCGCGGGTGCCGATACGCAGTATTTT. Residues: CASSLTGAGADTQYF. Complete variable domain (other parts from reference TRBV7-9 and TRBJ2-3): DTGVSQNPRHKITKRGQNVTFRCDPISEHNRLYWYRQTLGQGPEFLTYFQNEAQLEKSRLLSDRFSAERPKGSFSTLEIQRTEQGDSAMYLCASSLTGAGADTQYFGPGTRLTVL.

This clonotype has just a few counts. The chain uses TRBV29-1 and TRBJ2-2; D unclear. V was cut by 5 bases and J by 4 bases, with 2 bases left in between. This CDR3 spans 10 amino acids. CDR1 is SQVTM, CDR2 ANQGSEA, per germline. The CDR3 DNA reads as TGCAGCGTTCTCACCGGGGAGCTGTTTTTT. This codes for CSVLTGELFF.

This clonotype was observed many times. The chain has TRBV20-1 and TRBJ2-7, with a possible D match to TRBD1 (5 bases). Germline assignment: CDR1 DFQATT and CDR2 SNEGSKA (reference sequence). The CDR3 has 11 amino acids. V was shortened by 5 bases and J by 3 bases, with 8 bases between the two germline ends. The CDR3 nucleotides are TGCAGTGCTCCCGACAGCTACGAGCAGTACTTC. Translation gives CSAPDSYEQYF.

A few counts support this clonotype. The CDR3 protein is CASSSAGTTTDTQYF. As DNA, the CDR3 is TGTGCCAGCAGCAGCGCAGGAACTACCACAGATACGCAGTATTTT. The V call is TRBV7-3, the J call TRBJ2-3, with D hard to call. The length of the CDR3 is 15 residues. Trimming pared 5 bases from V and 2 bases from J, leaving 14 bases between. Germline CDR1 is SGHTA and CDR2 is FQGTGA.

The chain employs TRBV12-3 or TRBV12-4 and TRBJ2-3, with D possibly TRBD2 on 6 matching bases. V was pared by 7 bases and J by 2 bases, with 13 bases between. The CDR3 loop spans 14 amino acids. The CDR3 region is CASTPGLLTDTQYF. In DNA form, the CDR3 reads TGTGCCAGCACCCCGGGACTTCTCACAGATACGCAGTATTTT.

This clonotype was seen more than once but under ten times. The genes are TRBV12-3 or TRBV12-4 and TRBJ2-1, with TRBD2 matching 10 bases. The CDR3 consists of 16 residues. V trimming: 5 bases; J trimming: 5 bases; junction bases outside the gene matches: 9. The CDR3 loop is CASSGAGLAVNNEQFF. The CDR3 DNA is TGTGCCAGCAGTGGGGCCGGACTAGCGGTCAACAATGAGCAGTTCTTC.

This clonotype was seen a handful of times. The V and J genes are TRBV5-5 and TRBJ2-7; D is possibly TRBD2 (6 bases). The CDR3 is made up of 15 amino acids. The germline gives CDR1 SGHKS, CDR2 YYEKEE (reference sequence). Trimming stripped 1 base from V and 6 bases from J, with 17 bases between. The DNA for the CDR3 is TGTGCCAGCAGCTTGTACTCCGGGACTGGCGGCGAGCAGTACTTC. It encodes CASSLYSGTGGEQYF.

This clonotype was observed many times. This chain connects TRBV11-2 to TRBJ2-1; weak D call: TRBD1 (5 bases). Trimming pared 3 bases from V and 3 bases from J, leaving 6 bases between. The germline gives CDR1 SGHAT, CDR2 FQNNGV. CDR3 size: 13 residues. The CDR3: CASSFDSYNEQFF. In nucleotides, the CDR3 is TGTGCCAGCAGCTTCGACAGCTACAATGAGCAGTTCTTC.

The V gene is TRBV30, the J gene TRBJ1-4, with TRBD1 matching over 9 bases. Per the germline V gene, CDR1 is GTSNPN and CDR2 is SVGIG (reference sequence). This CDR3 has 15 amino acids. J lost 5 bases, V lost 2 bases, and 6 bases had no gene match. CDR3 in DNA: TGTGCCTGGAGTCAAGCCGGGACAGGGAATGAAAAACTGTTTTTT. This codes for CAWSQAGTGNEKLFF.

This sequence joins TRBV27 and TRBJ2-6; 7 nucleotides line up with TRBD1. The CDR3 length is 19 residues. V lost 3 bases and J lost 0; bases outside the gene matches: 11. The germline V gene encodes CDR1 MNHEY and CDR2 SMNVEV (reference sequence). Here the CDR3 reads CASSFTGVGLSSGANVLTF. For the CDR3, the DNA is TGTGCCAGCAGTTTCACAGGGGTAGGTTTATCCTCTGGGGCCAACGTCCTGACTTTC.

V and J are TRBV3-1 and TRBJ2-1; 9 bases align to TRBD2. Per germline, CDR1 LGHDT and CDR2 YNNKEL (reference sequence). This CDR3 has 17 residues. V shed 0 bases and J 2 bases; nucleotides not matched to a gene: 5. CDR3 DNA: TGTGCCAGCAGCCAAGACGAGGGCGGGAGGGCCTACAATGAGCAGTTCTTC. Amino acids: CASSQDEGGRAYNEQFF.

The V and J genes are TRBV25-1 and TRBJ2-1; D gene unclear. Deletions cut 5 bases from V and 2 bases from J, with 13 bases between. The CDR3 length is 15 residues. The V gene's germline CDR1 is MGHDK and CDR2 SYGVNS. The CDR3, as DNA: TGTGCCAGCAGTTCCCTGGGGTCTCCCTACAATGAGCAGTTCTTC. Encoded protein: CASSSLGSPYNEQFF.

The chain employs TRBV29-1 and TRBJ2-5; TRBD2 is a possible D gene (6 bases). The germline CDR1 and CDR2 sequences are SQVTM and ANQGSEA. V was cut by 6 bases and J by 9 bases, with 20 bases left in between. CDR3 length: 13 amino acids. The CDR3 DNA sequence: TGCAGCGTCCCCGGGACTCCCCCTGGGGCCCAGTACTTC. This encodes CSVPGTPPGAQYF.

This clonotype was found a few times. V and J are TRBV29-1 and TRBJ1-1; 9 bases map to TRBD1. The length of the CDR3 is 16 residues. Germline V gene lookup returns CDR1 SQVTM and CDR2 ANQGSEA. Trimming at V came to 0 bases and at J to 3 bases, leaving 8 bases not matched to a gene. The CDR3 DNA is TGCAGCGTTGAAGATATGGGACAGGGTTTTGACACTGAAGCTTTCTTT. The encoded protein is CSVEDMGQGFDTEAFF. Using reference TRBV29-1 and TRBJ1-1 for the parts outside the CDR3, the full variable domain is SAVISQKPSRDICQRGTSLTIQCQVDSQVTMMFWYRQQPGQSLTLIATANQGSEATYESGFVIDKFPISRPNLTFSTLTVSNMSPEDSSIYLCSVEDMGQGFDTEAFFGQGTRLTVV.